Sequencing of this TCR beta chain was carried out in a study of cytomegalovirus exposure and HLA in healthy donors. Donors counted as nominally healthy when sampled, yet unrecorded immune exposures were likely. This clone was picked up one time. What it binds is unknown. The study's findings and limits: Reportedly, a later analysis found an Asian-associated ancestry cluster had fewer N-insertions than the approximately 700-donor mean.

The PCR ran on 60 Vbeta and 13 Jbeta primers. The table came from immunoSEQ multiplex PCR; TCRdb's copy has only in-frame clones and leaves some out. The sample includes approximately 160,000 clones, 80% of them seen just once. The germline V gene has CDR1 SGHAT and CDR2 FQNNGV. There are 15 residues in the CDR3. Trimming removed 2 bases at V and 5 bases at J, with 13 bases between. Source material: PBMCs. The clonotype was recovered from a man younger than 30 in good health and CMV-seropositive. V usage is TRBV11-2 and J usage is TRBJ2-1, with TRBD1 as a possible D gene (5 bases). The CDR3 nucleotides are TGTGCCAGCAGCTTATACGCCGACAGACACAATGAGCAGTTCTTC. Amino acids: CASSLYADRHNEQFF.